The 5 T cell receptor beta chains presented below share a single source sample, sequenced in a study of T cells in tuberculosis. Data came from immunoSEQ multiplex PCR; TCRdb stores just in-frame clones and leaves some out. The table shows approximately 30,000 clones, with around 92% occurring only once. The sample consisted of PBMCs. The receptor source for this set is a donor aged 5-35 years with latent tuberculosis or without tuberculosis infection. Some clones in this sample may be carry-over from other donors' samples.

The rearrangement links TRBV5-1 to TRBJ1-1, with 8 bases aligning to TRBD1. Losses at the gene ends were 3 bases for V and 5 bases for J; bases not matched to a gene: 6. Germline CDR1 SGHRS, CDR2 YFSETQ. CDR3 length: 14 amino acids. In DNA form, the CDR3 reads TGCGCCAGCAGCTCCCGGACAGGGCAGACTGAAGCTTTCTTT. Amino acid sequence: CASSSRTGQTEAFF.

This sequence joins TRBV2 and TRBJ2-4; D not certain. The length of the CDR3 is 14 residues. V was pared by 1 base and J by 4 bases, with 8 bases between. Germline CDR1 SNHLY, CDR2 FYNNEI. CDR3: CASSEGLTKNIQYF. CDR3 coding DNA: TGTGCCAGCAGTGAAGGGTTGACAAAAAACATTCAGTACTTC.

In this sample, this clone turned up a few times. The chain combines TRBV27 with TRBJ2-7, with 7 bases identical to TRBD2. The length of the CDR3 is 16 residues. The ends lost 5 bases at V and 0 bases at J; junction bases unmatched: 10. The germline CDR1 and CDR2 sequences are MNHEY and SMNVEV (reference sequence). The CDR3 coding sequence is TGTGCCAGCAGTCCCCGCGGGACTACCTACTCCTACGAGCAGTACTTC. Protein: CASSPRGTTYSYEQYF.

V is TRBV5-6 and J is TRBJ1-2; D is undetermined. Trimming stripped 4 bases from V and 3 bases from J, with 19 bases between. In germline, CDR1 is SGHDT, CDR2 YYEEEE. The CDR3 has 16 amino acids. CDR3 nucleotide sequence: TGTGCCAGCAGCATTGGTAAGGGAACAGCGGACTATGGCTACACCTTC. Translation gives CASSIGKGTADYGYTF.

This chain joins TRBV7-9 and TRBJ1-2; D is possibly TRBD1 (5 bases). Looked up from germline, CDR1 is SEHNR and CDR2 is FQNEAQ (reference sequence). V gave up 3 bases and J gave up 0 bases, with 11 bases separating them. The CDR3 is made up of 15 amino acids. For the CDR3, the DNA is TGTGCCAGCAGCTTCACACAGGACGCTAACTATGGCTACACCTTC. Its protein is CASSFTQDANYGYTF.